This entry concerns a single T cell receptor (beta chain). The ends lost 0 bases at V and 0 bases at J; junction bases unmatched: 11. The CDR3 is 18 residues long. In germline, CDR1 is SGHNT, CDR2 YYREEE (reference sequence). This sample was included in a study of control samples from healthy donors and cancer patients. The protocol was immunoSEQ multiplex PCR, while the TCRdb copy is restricted to in-frame clones and leaves out a portion. The top ten clones hold 3.6% of a sample with about 40,000 clones, 80% to 95% of them seen once. Material for sequencing was blood. This sequence was found in a woman aged 50 to 60 in good health. V and J are TRBV5-4 and TRBJ2-7; 8 bases match TRBD2. This CDR3 is CASSLARGSGAFSYEQYF. DNA for the CDR3: TGTGCCAGCAGCTTGGCCAGGGGTAGCGGGGCGTTCTCCTACGAGCAGTACTTC.